This entry describes one TCR beta chain. Its antigen is not identified. The sample is drawn from a study of long-term antiretroviral therapy in people with HIV. Points from the study as a whole: Dominant in the repertoire at all time points were clones expanded before ART. CDR3 length ranges were narrower in HIV repertoires than in controls. Adherence to ART, viral resistance and therapy changes lacked any data.

The V gene's germline CDR1 is SGDLS and CDR2 YYNGEE. This CDR3 spans 13 amino acids. V lost 1 base, J lost 2 bases, and 6 bases lay in between. They ran version v3.0 of the immunoSEQ assay at survey level. It was 40,000-50,000 T-cell genomes per sample that sequencing targeted. Data came from immunoSEQ multiplex PCR; TCRdb stores just in-frame clones and leaves some out. The table shows about 40,000 clones, with more than 75% occurring only once. The receptor was isolated from a woman aged 45-65 years with HIV. This chain links TRBV9 with TRBJ1-1, with no clear D. The source material was unsorted PBMCs, sampled 0.1 years before starting antiretroviral therapy. The CDR3 loop reads CASSVRGNTEAFF. The CDR3 DNA reads as TGTGCCAGCAGCGTACGGGGAAACACTGAAGCTTTCTTT.